This T cell receptor beta chain was sequenced for a study of metastatic and nonmetastatic thyroid tumors. Overall study: Malignant thyroid and benign thyroid patients provided blood and tumor or nodule tissue whose repertoires were compared.

In the study's own analysis: CDR3 differences across clinicopathological groups were used to build a distant-metastasis classifier for papillary thyroid cancer. TCRdb re-analyzed the PCR reads through MiXCR. For this entry, the V and J calls and clone size follow TCRdb and not the study's own pipeline. The sample includes 30,000 or so clones, approximately 7.4% of them seen just once. All patients were treatment-naive before thyroid surgery. The CDR3 spans 14 residues. Trimming left V 7 bases short and J 4 bases short, with 16 bases between. From germline, CDR1 is LNHDA and CDR2 SQIVND (reference sequence). This clone was observed at least ten times. Its antigen is as yet unknown. Whole-study results and caveats: Malignant thyroid tumors reportedly had TCR beta diversity that was significantly higher than in benign nodules, in blood and tumor.

Material for sequencing was blood. The rearrangement uses TRBV19 and TRBJ1-1; possible D gene TRBD1, 5 bases. The receptor comes from a female donor with papillary thyroid cancer or a benign thyroid nodule (not recorded which). Some clones in this sample may be carry-over from other donors' samples. Here the CDR3 DNA reads TGTGCCAGTACGGGCCTAGGGGAAGTCACTGAAGCTTTCTTT. This gives the protein CASTGLGEVTEAFF. Filled out from reference TRBV19 and TRBJ1-1, the complete variable domain reads DGGITQSPKYLFRKEGQNVTLSCEQNLNHDAMYWYRQDPGQGLRLIYYSQIVNDFQKGDIAEGYSVSREKKESFPLTVTSAQKNPTAFYLCASTGLGEVTEAFFGQGTRLTVV.